Listed here are 25 T cell receptor beta chains from one sample, sequenced in a study of T cells after yellow fever vaccination. TCRdb re-analysed the 5' RACE reads in MiXCR, keeping a single row per CDR3 protein. The sample comprises approximately 260,000 distinct CDR3 sequences, over 4.5% of which are singletons, and around 3.5% rests with the top ten. Sample: CD4+ T cells sorted from PBMCs, taken on the day of the yellow fever booster vaccination. The receptors derive from a young man who received the YFV17D yellow fever vaccine.

This clonotype has just a few counts. The V gene is TRBV11-2, the J gene TRBJ1-1; no clear D. Trimming took 8 bases from V and 12 from J, leaving 19 bases between them. The CDR3 is made up of 12 amino acids. Germline loops: CDR1 SGHAT, CDR2 FQNNGV. As DNA, the CDR3 is TGTGCCAGCGGACCCGGCGTTAGGTCCCCTTTCTTT. This translates into CASGPGVRSPFF.

This clonotype was recorded many times. This chain links TRBV7-2 with TRBJ2-5, with 11 bases fitting TRBD2. CDR3 length: 14 residues. CDR1 and CDR2 from the germline V gene are SGHTA and FQGNSA. V gave up 4 bases and J gave up 4 bases; unmatched junction bases: 2. The CDR3 is CASSYGTSGETQYF. Here the CDR3 DNA reads TGTGCCAGCAGCTATGGGACTAGCGGAGAGACCCAGTACTTC.

Only a few counts were recorded for this clonotype. The rearrangement joins TRBV6-2 or TRBV6-3 to TRBJ2-4; tentative D call: TRBD1 (6 bases). Trimming removed 2 bases at V and 1 base at J, with 6 bases between. The CDR3 contains 14 residues. The germline gives CDR1 MNHEY, CDR2 SVGEGT. This chain's CDR3 is CASSYDRAKNIQYF. The CDR3 DNA follows: TGTGCCAGCAGTTACGACAGGGCCAAAAACATTCAGTACTTC.

This chain links TRBV7-9 with TRBJ1-4; D gene uncertain. The CDR3 has 15 amino acids. Deletions cut 0 bases from V and 8 bases from J, with 13 bases between. Germline V gives CDR1 SEHNR, CDR2 FQNEAQ (reference sequence). The CDR3 region has the DNA TGTGCCAGCAGCTTAGCGGCGGGGTCCAAGGAAAAACTGTTTTTT. It specifies CASSLAAGSKEKLFF.

This clonotype has a handful of counts. This chain connects TRBV12-3 or TRBV12-4 to TRBJ2-5; TRBD2 matches 12 bases. CDR3 length: 16 amino acids. J was trimmed by 5 bases and V by 6 bases; bases with no gene match: 10. The CDR3 loop reads CASSVTSGGAWETQYF. The CDR3 region has the DNA TGTGCCAGCAGCGTGACTAGCGGGGGAGCTTGGGAGACCCAGTACTTC.

In its sample, this clonotype was seen a few times. This rearrangement joins TRBV10-3 to TRBJ1-1; 8 positions match TRBD1. The CDR3 sequence is 13 residues long. Germline V gene data show CDR1 as ENHRY and CDR2 as SYGVKD. V gave up 6 bases and J gave up 3 bases; unmatched junction bases: 3. CDR3 in amino acids: CAIRETGDTEAFF. The CDR3 DNA sequence: TGTGCCATCAGGGAGACAGGGGACACTGAAGCTTTCTTT.

This clonotype was picked up many times. The chain links TRBV5-1 to TRBJ2-1; 12 bases match TRBD2. From germline, CDR1 is SGHRS and CDR2 YFSETQ. The CDR3 runs 15 residues. Trimming removed 0 bases from V and 5 bases from J; junction bases left unmatched: 0. The CDR3 loop is CASSLGLAGDNEQFF. CDR3 DNA: TGCGCCAGCAGCTTGGGACTAGCGGGGGACAATGAGCAGTTCTTC.

The chain is built from TRBV20-1 and TRBJ1-1; D perhaps matches TRBD1 (6 bases). Deletions cut 5 bases from V and 8 bases from J, with 6 bases between. Germline V gene data show CDR1 as DFQATT and CDR2 as SNEGSKA (reference sequence). This CDR3 spans 9 amino acids. The CDR3 coding sequence is TGCAGTGCTGACAGGGAAGCTTTCTTT. Amino acids: CSADREAFF.

The sample holds many counts of this clonotype. The chain joins TRBV7-2 to TRBJ2-7; perhaps TRBD2 as D (5 bases). The CDR3 is 15 amino acids. Germline V CDR1 and CDR2: SGHTA, FQGNSA. V was clipped by 5 bases and J by 4 bases, with 18 bases between them. CDR3 in DNA: TGTGCCAGCAGCCCCTCCGCTAGCAACCTATACGAGCAGTACTTC. Its translation is CASSPSASNLYEQYF.

The chain carries TRBV6-5 and TRBJ1-2; TRBD1 matches 8 bases. Trimming removed 2 bases from V and 2 bases from J; junction bases left unmatched: 7. Germline CDR1 is MNHEY and CDR2 is SVGAGI. This CDR3 region has 16 residues. CDR3 region: CASSYSPRDRNYGYTF. The DNA for the CDR3 is TGTGCCAGCAGTTACAGCCCCCGGGACAGGAACTATGGCTACACCTTC.

The V call is TRBV20-1, the J call TRBJ1-6; D unresolved. This CDR3 comprises 16 residues. The germline CDR1 and CDR2 sequences are DFQATT and SNEGSKA (reference sequence). Trimming removed 0 bases at V and 0 bases at J, with 9 bases between. The CDR3: CSARDNTRSYNSPLHF. Here the CDR3 DNA reads TGCAGTGCTAGAGATAATACTCGCTCCTATAATTCACCCCTCCACTTT.

Only a few counts were recorded for this clonotype. The rearrangement joins TRBV6-6 to TRBJ1-5; tentative D call: TRBD1 (5 bases). CDR1 is MNHNY and CDR2 is SVGAGI in the germline V gene (reference sequence). V was clipped by 7 bases and J by 6 bases, with 10 bases between them. This CDR3 spans 12 amino acids. CDR3 DNA sequence: TGTGCCAGCACCAGGGAGGGTCAGCCCCAGCATTTT. As protein: CASTREGQPQHF.

This clonotype was picked up many times. CDR3: CASSSPGLAGYNEQFF. CDR3 nucleotides: TGTGCCAGCAGTTCGCCAGGACTAGCGGGTTACAATGAGCAGTTCTTC. The chain employs TRBV27 and TRBJ2-1; 11 bases agree with TRBD2. CDR1 is MNHEY, CDR2 SMNVEV, per germline (reference sequence). The trim removed 4 bases at V and 4 bases at J, leaving 6 bases unmatched. The CDR3 has 16 amino acids.

There are many counts of this clonotype. The J gene is TRBJ1-1, the V gene TRBV20-1; D not resolved. V was cut by 3 bases and J by 3 bases, with 5 bases left in between. The CDR3 consists of 11 residues. Germline lookup yields CDR1 DFQATT and CDR2 SNEGSKA (reference sequence). CDR3 coding DNA: TGCAGTGCTAGGGCCTACACTGAAGCTTTCTTT. Protein product: CSARAYTEAFF.

V is TRBV19 and J is TRBJ1-1; 10 bases are shared with TRBD1. The CDR3 spans 16 residues. V trimming: 6 bases; J trimming: 6 bases; junction bases outside the gene matches: 13. Germline CDR1 is LNHDA and CDR2 is SQIVND (reference sequence). Here the CDR3 DNA reads TGTGCCAGTAGCCTCCGGGACAGGGGATTGGGCTCTGAAGCTTTCTTT. Residues: CASSLRDRGLGSEAFF.

In its sample, this clonotype was seen a few times. The chain joins TRBV6-5 to TRBJ1-2; D unclear. The V end lost 8 bases, the J end lost 0 bases, and 16 bases lay between the germline ends. This CDR3 contains 15 residues. Germline V gives CDR1 MNHEY, CDR2 SVGAGI. CDR3 loop: CASHQGGFTNYGYTF. CDR3 coding DNA: TGTGCCAGCCACCAAGGTGGTTTTACTAACTATGGCTACACCTTC.

Ten or more counts support this clonotype. This chain joins TRBV20-1 and TRBJ2-3, with D hard to call. V was shortened by 1 base and J by 2 bases, with 4 bases between the two germline ends. Germline V lookup: CDR1 DFQATT, CDR2 SNEGSKA (reference sequence). The CDR3 contains 12 residues. The CDR3: CSARGHTDTQYF. The DNA of the CDR3 is TGCAGTGCTAGAGGGCACACAGATACGCAGTATTTT.

The chain joins TRBV6-5 to TRBJ1-5; D is possibly TRBD1 (6 bases). V lost 2 bases, J lost 6 bases, and 8 bases lay in between. The germline V gene encodes CDR1 MNHEY and CDR2 SVGAGI. The CDR3 length is 13 residues. Here the CDR3 DNA reads TGTGCCAGCAGTTACAACAGGGCTCAGCCCCAGCATTTT. Amino acid sequence: CASSYNRAQPQHF.

The table lists this clonotype with a few counts. The chain employs TRBV11-2 and TRBJ2-7; D uncertain. V was pared by 3 bases and J by 2 bases, with 11 bases between. Germline CDR1 SGHAT, CDR2 FQNNGV. CDR3 length equals 14 residues. DNA of the CDR3: TGTGCCAGCAGCTTGGGTCCGGATACCTACGAGCAGTACTTC. This codes for CASSLGPDTYEQYF.

This clonotype turned up a few times. The J gene is TRBJ2-2, the V gene TRBV5-5; 12 nucleotides match TRBD1. CDR1 is SGHKS, CDR2 YYEKEE, per germline (reference sequence). After removal of 4 bases from V and 4 bases from J, the junction contained 11 bases not matched to a gene. This CDR3 has 18 residues. Here the CDR3 DNA reads TGTGCCAGCAGCGCCTTTCTGGGACAGGGGGCTGGCACCGGGGAGCTGTTTTTT. This translates into CASSAFLGQGAGTGELFF.

This chain uses TRBV7-6 with TRBJ2-3; TRBD2 might be the D (5 bases). The CDR3 runs to 14 residues. V shed 5 bases and J shed 5 bases, with 14 bases lying between them. CDR1 and CDR2 from the germline V gene are SGHVS and FNYEAQ. CDR3 residues: CASSALSGIDTQYF. The CDR3 DNA reads as TGTGCCAGCAGCGCCTTATCGGGGATAGATACGCAGTATTTT.

CDR3 nucleotide sequence: TGCAGTGCTACCCCTGGGCGCGGGGGTTACAATGAGCAGTTCTTC. Its translation is CSATPGRGGYNEQFF. The V and J genes are TRBV20-1 and TRBJ2-1; 7 bases are shared with TRBD2. This CDR3 comprises 15 residues. V lost 4 bases to trimming and J lost 4 bases; unmatched junction nucleotides: 10. Germline loops: CDR1 DFQATT, CDR2 SNEGSKA (reference sequence).

In this sample, this clonotype turned up a few times. The rearrangement joins TRBV12-3 or TRBV12-4 to TRBJ1-1; a weak D match, TRBD1 (6 bases). Between the trimmed V and J ends, which lost 3 bases and 10 bases, there was a span of 15 bases. This CDR3 is 13 amino acids long. The CDR3 sequence is CASSLRGAHVAFF. The CDR3 DNA reads TGTGCCAGCAGTTTGAGGGGGGCGCATGTAGCTTTCTTT.

This clonotype was seen ten or more times. The J gene is TRBJ1-1, the V gene TRBV5-1, with 7 nucleotides matching TRBD1. The J segment lost 4 bases and the V segment lost 6 bases, leaving 6 bases of the junction unmatched. The CDR3 loop spans 13 amino acids. CDR1 is SGHRS and CDR2 is YFSETQ in the germline V gene. Here the CDR3 reads CASTGDSGTEAFF. Here the CDR3 DNA reads TGCGCCAGCACCGGGGACAGTGGCACTGAAGCTTTCTTT.

This chain links TRBV3-1 with TRBJ2-6, with D possibly TRBD1 on 5 matching bases. The length of the CDR3 is 15 residues. V lost 6 bases, J lost 1 base, and 10 bases lay in between. From germline, CDR1 is LGHDT and CDR2 YNNKEL (reference sequence). DNA of the CDR3: TGTGCCAGCAGTCGGACATTTTCTGGGGCCAACGTCCTGACTTTC. It specifies CASSRTFSGANVLTF.